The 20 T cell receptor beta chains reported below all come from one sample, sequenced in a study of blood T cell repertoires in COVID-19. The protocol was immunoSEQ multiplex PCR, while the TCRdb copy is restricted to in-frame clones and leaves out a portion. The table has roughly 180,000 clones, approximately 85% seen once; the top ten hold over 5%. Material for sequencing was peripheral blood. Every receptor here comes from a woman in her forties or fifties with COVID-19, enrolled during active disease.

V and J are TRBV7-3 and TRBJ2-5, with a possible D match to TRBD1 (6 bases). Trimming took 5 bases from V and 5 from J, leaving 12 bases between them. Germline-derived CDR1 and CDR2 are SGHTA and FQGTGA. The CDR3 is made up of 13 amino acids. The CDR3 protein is CASSLQGSETQYF. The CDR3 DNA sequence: TGTGCCAGCAGCCTTCAGGGGTCGGAGACCCAGTACTTC.

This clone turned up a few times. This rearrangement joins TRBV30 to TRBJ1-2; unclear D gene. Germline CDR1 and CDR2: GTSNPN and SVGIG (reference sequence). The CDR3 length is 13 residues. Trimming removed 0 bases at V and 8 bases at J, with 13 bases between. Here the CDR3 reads CAWSVIRTGGYTF. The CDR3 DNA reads TGTGCCTGGAGTGTAATACGTACGGGGGGCTACACCTTC.

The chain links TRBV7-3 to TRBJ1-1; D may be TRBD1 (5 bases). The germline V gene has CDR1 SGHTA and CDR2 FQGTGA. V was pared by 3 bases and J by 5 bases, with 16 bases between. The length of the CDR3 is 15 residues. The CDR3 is CASSFGPPGGTEAFF. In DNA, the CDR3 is TGTGCCAGCAGCTTCGGGCCCCCCGGGGGAACTGAAGCTTTCTTT.

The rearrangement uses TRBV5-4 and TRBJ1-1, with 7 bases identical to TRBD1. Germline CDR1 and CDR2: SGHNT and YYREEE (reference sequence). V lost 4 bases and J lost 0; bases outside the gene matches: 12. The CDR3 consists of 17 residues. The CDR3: CASSPGTATDLNTEAFF. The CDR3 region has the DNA TGTGCCAGCAGCCCTGGGACAGCCACGGATCTGAACACTGAAGCTTTCTTT.

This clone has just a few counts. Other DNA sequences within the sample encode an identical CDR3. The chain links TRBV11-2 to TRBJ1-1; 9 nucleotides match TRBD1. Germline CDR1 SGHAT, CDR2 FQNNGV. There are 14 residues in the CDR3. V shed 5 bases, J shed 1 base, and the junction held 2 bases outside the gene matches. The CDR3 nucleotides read TGTGCCAGCAGCCAGGGACAGGGGAACACTGAAGCTTTCTTT. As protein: CASSQGQGNTEAFF.

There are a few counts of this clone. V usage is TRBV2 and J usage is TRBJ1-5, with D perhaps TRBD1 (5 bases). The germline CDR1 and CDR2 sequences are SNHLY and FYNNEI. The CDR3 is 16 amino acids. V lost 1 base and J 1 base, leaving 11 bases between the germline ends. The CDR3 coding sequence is TGTGCCAGCAGTGAAGTTCAGGGCGGAAGCAATCAGCCCCAGCATTTT. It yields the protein CASSEVQGGSNQPQHF.

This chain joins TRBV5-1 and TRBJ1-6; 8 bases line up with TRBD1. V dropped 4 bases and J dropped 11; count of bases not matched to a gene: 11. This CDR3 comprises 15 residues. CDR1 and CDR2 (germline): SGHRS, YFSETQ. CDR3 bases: TGCGCCAGCAGCATATCGACAGGGGTCGAGACACCCCTCCACTTT. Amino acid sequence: CASSISTGVETPLHF.

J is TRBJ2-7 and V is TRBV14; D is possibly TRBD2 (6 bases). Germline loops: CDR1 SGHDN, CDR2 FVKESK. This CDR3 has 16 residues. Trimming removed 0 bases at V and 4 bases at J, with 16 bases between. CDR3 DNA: TGTGCCAGCAGCCAAGATCACCTCCCTGCGGGGTACGAGCAGTACTTC. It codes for CASSQDHLPAGYEQYF.

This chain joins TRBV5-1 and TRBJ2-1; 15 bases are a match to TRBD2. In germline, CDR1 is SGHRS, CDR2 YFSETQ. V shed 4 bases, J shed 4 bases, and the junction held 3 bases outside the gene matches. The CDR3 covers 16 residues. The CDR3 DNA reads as TGCGCCAGCAGCCCGGGACTAGCGGGGGGTTACAATGAGCAGTTCTTC. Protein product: CASSPGLAGGYNEQFF. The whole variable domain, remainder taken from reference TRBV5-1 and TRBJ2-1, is KAGVTQTPRYLIKTRGQQVTLSCSPISGHRSVSWYQQTPGQGLQFLFEYFSETQRNKGNFPGRFSGRQFSNSRSEMNVSTLELGDSALYLCASSPGLAGGYNEQFFGPGTRLTVL.

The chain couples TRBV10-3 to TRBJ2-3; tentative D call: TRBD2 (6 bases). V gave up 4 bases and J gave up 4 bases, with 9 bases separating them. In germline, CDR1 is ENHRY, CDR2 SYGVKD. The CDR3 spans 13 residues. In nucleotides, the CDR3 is TGTGCCATCAGTGGGTGGGGGGCAGATACGCAGTATTTT. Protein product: CAISGWGADTQYF.

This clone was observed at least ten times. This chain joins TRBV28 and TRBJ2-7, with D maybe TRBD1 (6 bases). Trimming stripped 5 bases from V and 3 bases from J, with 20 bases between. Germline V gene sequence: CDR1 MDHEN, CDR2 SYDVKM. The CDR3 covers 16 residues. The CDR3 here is CASSPNLLGHGYEQYF. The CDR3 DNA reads TGTGCCAGCAGTCCTAACCTATTGGGACACGGCTACGAGCAGTACTTC.

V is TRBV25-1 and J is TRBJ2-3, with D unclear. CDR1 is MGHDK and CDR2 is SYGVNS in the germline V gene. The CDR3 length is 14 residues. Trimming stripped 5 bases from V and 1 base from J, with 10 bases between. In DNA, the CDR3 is TGTGCCAGCAGTCACCCAGAGGGCACAGATACGCAGTATTTT. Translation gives CASSHPEGTDTQYF.

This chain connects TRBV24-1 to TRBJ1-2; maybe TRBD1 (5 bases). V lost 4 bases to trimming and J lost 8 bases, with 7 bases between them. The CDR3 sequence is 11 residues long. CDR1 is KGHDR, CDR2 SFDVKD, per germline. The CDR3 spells CATSEGEGYTF. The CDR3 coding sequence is TGTGCCACCAGTGAAGGGGAAGGCTACACCTTC.

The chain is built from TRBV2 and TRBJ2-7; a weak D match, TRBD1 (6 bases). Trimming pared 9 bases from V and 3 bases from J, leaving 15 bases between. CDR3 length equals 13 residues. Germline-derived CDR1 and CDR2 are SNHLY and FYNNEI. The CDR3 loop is CASGGFGNYEQYF. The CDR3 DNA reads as TGTGCCAGTGGGGGCTTCGGTAACTACGAGCAGTACTTC.

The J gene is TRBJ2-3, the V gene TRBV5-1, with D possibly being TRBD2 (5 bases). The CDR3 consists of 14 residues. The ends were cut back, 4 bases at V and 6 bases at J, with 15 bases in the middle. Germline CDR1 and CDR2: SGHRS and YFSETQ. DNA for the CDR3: TGCGCCAGCAGCGCGGGCCCAGCGCGGGATACGCAGTATTTT. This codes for CASSAGPARDTQYF.

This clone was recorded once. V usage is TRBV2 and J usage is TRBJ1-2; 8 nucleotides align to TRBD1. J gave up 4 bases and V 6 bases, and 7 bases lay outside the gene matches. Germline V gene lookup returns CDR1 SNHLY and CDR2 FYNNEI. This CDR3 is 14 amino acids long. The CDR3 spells CASRLGQGPYGYTF. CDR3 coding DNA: TGTGCCAGCAGATTAGGACAGGGCCCCTATGGCTACACCTTC.

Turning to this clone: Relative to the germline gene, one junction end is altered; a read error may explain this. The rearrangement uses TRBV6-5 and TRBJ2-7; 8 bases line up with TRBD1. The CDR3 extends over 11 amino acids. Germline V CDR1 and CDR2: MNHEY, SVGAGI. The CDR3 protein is CASSDGQGVDF. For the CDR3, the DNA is TGTGCCAGCAGCGACGGACAGGGCGTCGACTTC.

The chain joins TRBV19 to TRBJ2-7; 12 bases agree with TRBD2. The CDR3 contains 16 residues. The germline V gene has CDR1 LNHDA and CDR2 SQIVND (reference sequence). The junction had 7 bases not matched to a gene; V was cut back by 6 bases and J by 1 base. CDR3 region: CASSSTLAGGSYEQYF. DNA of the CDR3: TGTGCCAGTAGCTCGACACTAGCGGGGGGATCCTACGAGCAGTACTTC.

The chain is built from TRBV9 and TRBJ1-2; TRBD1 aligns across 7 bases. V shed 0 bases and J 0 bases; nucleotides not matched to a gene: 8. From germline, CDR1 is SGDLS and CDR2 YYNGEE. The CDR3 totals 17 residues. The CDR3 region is CASSVAQGILANYGYTF. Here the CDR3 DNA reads TGTGCCAGCAGCGTAGCACAGGGGATTCTAGCTAACTATGGCTACACCTTC.

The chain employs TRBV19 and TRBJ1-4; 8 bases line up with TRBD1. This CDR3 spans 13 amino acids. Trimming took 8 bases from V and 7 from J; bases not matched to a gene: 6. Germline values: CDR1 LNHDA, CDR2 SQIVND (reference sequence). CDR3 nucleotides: TGTGCCAGTGGACAGGGTTCAATTGAAAAACTGTTTTTT. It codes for CASGQGSIEKLFF.